The 3 T cell receptor beta chains listed next were all sequenced from one sample in a study of blood T cells in healthy people across ages (dated by TCRdb to about 2015). Preparation of the library involved 5' RACE. A second PCR of roughly 6 to 11 cycles was run with a J-beta primer mix and a sample-barcoded 5' primer. Using fastp at Q25 and MiXCR, TCRdb reprocessed the public reads and kept productive beta chains. Each entry is one CDR3 protein sequence, shown with its most common DNA and genes. The sample data list roughly 1.9 million distinct CDR3 sequences, and 39% of these were observed just once. The biggest ten clones account for 23% of the sample. Sequences were obtained from blood. Receptor source: a human donor in good health.

The rearrangement uses TRBV12-3 or TRBV12-4 and TRBJ1-3; D gene ambiguous. The V end was cut by 5 bases, the J end by 3 bases, with 8 bases between. CDR3 length equals 13 residues. The CDR3 region is CASSARIGNTIYF. DNA of the CDR3: TGTGCCAGCAGTGCCCGTATTGGAAACACCATATATTTT.

V usage is TRBV5-1 and J usage is TRBJ2-4; weak D call: TRBD2 (8 bases). The better agreement between TRBJ2-7 and the DNA end casts doubt on the J call. This CDR3 is built from 14 residues. Germline V gene data show CDR1 as SGHRS and CDR2 as YFSETQ. The CDR3: CASSFDRAGGEQYF. CDR3 bases: TGCGCCAGCAGCTTCGACAGGGCGGGAGGCGAGCAGTACTTC.

The chain links TRBV6-2 or TRBV6-3 to TRBJ2-1, with D unresolved. Germline CDR1 is MNHEY and CDR2 is SVGEGT. This CDR3 has 15 residues. V shed 0 bases and J shed 4 bases, with 10 bases lying between them. The CDR3 DNA reads TGTGCCAGCAGTTACTCTAGGGCGAGGTACAATGAGCAGTTCTTC. Amino acid sequence: CASSYSRARYNEQFF.